This T cell receptor beta chain was sequenced in a study of T cells in Graves' hyperthyroidism and ophthalmopathy. Broader study findings: Before onset, by a median of approximately 6.8 months, the model predicted ophthalmopathy.

Researchers took RNA transcripts and amplified the TCR beta CDR3 regions from them. HTBI primers were employed in a first-round RT-PCR of the TCR CDR3. TCRdb re-derived calls from the multiplex PCR reads in MiXCR, one entry per CDR3 protein. The sample consists of approximately 870,000 distinct CDR3 sequences, 38% of them appearing once. Germline V gene sequence: CDR1 SGHVS, CDR2 FQNEAQ. The CDR3 runs to 16 residues. J gave up 5 bases and V 8 bases, and 14 bases lay outside the gene matches. About this clonotype: The antigen remains undetermined.

Specimen: blood. This sequence joins TRBV7-8 and TRBJ1-4; 7 nucleotides line up with TRBD1. This clonotype originated in a man in his late teens or twenties with Graves' hyperthyroidism. CDR3 region: CASSQNWDSQNEKLFF. In DNA, the CDR3 is TGTGCCAGCTCACAAAATTGGGACAGCCAGAATGAAAAACTGTTTTTT.